The clone carrying this T cell receptor (beta chain) has at least ten counts. Arm-PCR of CDR3 regions with iRepertoire HTBI primers generated TCR beta libraries. MiXCR was run by TCRdb on the multiplex PCR reads, yielding one entry per CDR3 protein. The repertoire holds 350,000 to 450,000 distinct CDR3 sequences, with roughly 12% as singletons. Time point of the sample: newly diagnosed GD, antithyroid drugs for less than 3 months. The TCR library used RNA extracted from PBMCs. Germline CDR1 is MNHEY and CDR2 is SMNVEV (reference sequence). This CDR3 is built from 17 residues. V shed 4 bases and J 5 bases; nucleotides not matched to a gene: 16. This sample was included in a study of regulatory T cells in long-lasting Graves disease. The same specimen was also included in a second study, on T cells in Graves' hyperthyroidism and ophthalmopathy.

The sample here was peripheral blood mononuclear cells (PBMCs), taken at new diagnosis, from a patient treated with antithyroid drugs. This rearrangement joins TRBV27 to TRBJ1-1, with 7 bases that match TRBD1. This TCR derives from a woman under 30 with Graves disease. The CDR3 here is CASSSRGGSFFGTEAFF. In nucleotides, the CDR3 is TGTGCCAGCAGTTCAAGAGGGGGCTCGTTCTTCGGGACTGAAGCTTTCTTT.